Sequencing of this T cell receptor (beta chain) was carried out in a study of beta chain features in type 1 diabetes (dated by TCRdb to between 2018 and 2020). About the study as a whole: Mean age, gender distribution, total cell number and subset yield did not differ between patients and healthy donors. Regulatory and stem cell-like memory subsets were isolated from only 8 patients and roughly eight healthy donors, whereas naive and central memory subsets came from all 30 or so donors. In the study, TCRB repertoires of sorted circulating CD4+ T cell subsets from recently diagnosed type 1 diabetes patients were compared with those of matched healthy donors. A total of approximately 99,000,000 sorted cells were examined across all samples, and RNA yield correlated strongly with the number of cells per subset. Findings and caveats that apply to the study as a whole: At VDJ recombination sites, patients with type 1 diabetes made fewer insertions and deleted more nucleotides, a pattern implying thymic rearrangement abnormalities. Because small numbers of individuals were included in the HLA sub-analyses, any influence of HLA type on TCRB rearrangement was left unresolved. A moderate but significant shortening of TCRB CDR3 length was observed in type 1 diabetes patients in all four CD4+ subsets. PCR may preferentially amplify shorter templates, but because patient and control samples were amplified and corrected together, any resulting skew would affect both groups equally. Because cDNA rather than genomic DNA was sequenced, highly expressing activated cells could have been over-represented, although no difference in activation and CD3 levels was found between groups. The naive, central memory and regulatory TCRB repertoires appeared to resemble one another more closely among patients than among healthy donors.

The entire amount of isolated RNA was reverse transcribed using the High Capacity cDNA Reverse Transcription Kit, so the sequenced TCRB transcripts were expressed ones. Naive, central memory and regulatory T cell samples underwent deep immunoSEQ sequencing, averaging about 3.5 million total reads per sample. Sorted cells were lysed in RLT buffer, and RNA was extracted using DNase-treated RNeasy Micro or Mini kits according to cell number. To prevent cross-contamination, every cell subset was processed on its own, while patient and healthy donor samples were processed together. TCRB sequences were amplified from cDNA with the immunoSEQ multiplex PCR, producing 87-bp fragments spanning the CDR3 region. The amplicons were sequenced using the Illumina HiSeq platform. The original methods were these. Synthetic template baselines were used to correct PCR bias computationally, reads within Hamming distance 2 were collapsed together, and singletons that could not be merged were discarded. Reads were aligned against IMGT so that V, D and J genes, CDR3 length and insertions or deletions at six rearrangement sites could be assigned. Within each subset, clonotype counts were normalized to sorted cell number, after which true diversity and Gini coefficients were computed with the tcR R package. Repertoire sharing was quantified using the overlap coefficient calculated on TCRB nucleotide sequences. Out-of-frame TCRB sequences from naive cells were analyzed as a proxy for the pre-selection repertoire. Not all clones reach the TCRdb copy of this immuneACCESS table, which keeps in-frame sequences only. Checked studies attribute under half of the gap to unresolved V genes and leave the rest unexplained. That table supplies the V and J calls and clone size; D and trimming were determined from the DNA. In this sample the table shows roughly 500,000 clones, 10% to 12% of which occur a single time. The ten largest clones capture approximately 0.05% of the sample.

This clone occurred a few times. Its antigen is unknown. Base qualities are missing; no much larger clone stands one base away. From each donor, a single peripheral blood sample of roughly 0.11 L on average was drawn into heparinised tubes. Naive, central memory, regulatory and stem cell-like memory CD4+ T cells were sorted on a BD FACSAria II using a panel including CD45RO, CCR7, CD25, CD127, CD95 and CD27. A purity above 98% was achieved for all sorted populations. PBMCs were isolated right away by Lymphoprep density gradient centrifugation and were stained directly, without culture. Samples were stained and sorted in pairs, with one healthy donor and one patient per experiment, so that batch effects were minimized. The CDR3 starts with the cysteine, ends with the phenylalanine, and has 12 residues. Just CDR3 DNA is preserved here, 36 bases in frame from base 1. V loses 4 bases of germline sequence and J loses 6 bases, and the interval between the two ends is 8 bases. CDR1 and CDR2 are read off the germline V gene as SGHRS and YFSETQ.

The sequence is built from TRBV5-1 and TRBJ2-1; the D gene remains uncertain. Sample: naive CD4+ T cells from blood. According to the study, the label for this sample's cell subset or site signals: true naive CD4+ T cells. The sequence was obtained from a woman aged 18-35 years in good health. The CDR3 reads as follows: CASSMTVNEQFF. The DNA sequence is given as TGCGCCAGCAGCATGACGGTCAATGAGCAGTTCTTC. Joined to the reference TRBV5-1 and TRBJ2-1 proteins, this CDR3 gives the full variable domain: KAGVTQTPRYLIKTRGQQVTLSCSPISGHRSVSWYQQTPGQGLQFLFEYFSETQRNKGNFPGRFSGRQFSNSRSEMNVSTLELGDSALYLCASSMTVNEQFFGPGTRLTVL.